Listed below are T cell receptor beta chains from one sample, sequenced in a study of radiation and T cells in renal cell carcinoma. Sequenced by immunoSEQ multiplex PCR; TCRdb stores in-frame clones only, minus some. The sample has about 130,000 clones; about 81% are singletons. Sample: blood, taken from a patient whose treatment included radiotherapy and nephrectomy. These receptors were obtained from a man aged 45-65 years with renal cell carcinoma. CDR3s include the opening cysteine and the closing phenylalanine or tryptophan. The order of the fields is J gene, D gene, V gene, clone size, CDR3 length, CDR3 protein, CDR3 DNA. A D gene is named only where the DNA matches it firmly. A row's size may be missing; if present it is once, few, many or a size class.

>TRBJ1-5|-|TRBV6-1|-|17
CASSADRRNNENQPQHF
TGTGCCAGCAGTGCTGATCGACGGAACAACGAGAATCAGCCCCAGCATTTT
>TRBJ2-1|-|TRBV7-6|-|13
CASSLAESNQQFF
TGTGCCAGCAGCTTAGCGGAATCGAATCAGCAGTTCTTC
>TRBJ2-7|-|TRBV7-2|-|11
CASSAIYEQYF
TGTGCCAGCAGCGCGATATACGAGCAGTACTTC
>TRBJ2-1|TRBD1|TRBV10-3|-|12
CAIRRQGFEQFF
TGTGCCATCAGACGACAGGGATTTGAGCAGTTCTTC
>TRBJ2-7|-|TRBV15|-|15
CATSIGRGASYEQYF
TGTGCCACCAGCATTGGGAGGGGGGCGTCCTACGAGCAGTACTTC
>TRBJ2-5|-|TRBV30|-|13
CAWSEGFGETQYF
TGTGCCTGGAGCGAAGGTTTCGGGGAGACCCAGTACTTC
>TRBJ2-2|TRBD1|TRBV5-4|-|16
CASSVRDRLNTGELFF
TGTGCCAGCAGCGTACGGGACAGACTCAACACCGGGGAGCTGTTTTTT
>TRBJ2-7|TRBD1|TRBV7-8|-|14
CASSSYRGRVEQYF
TGTGCCAGCAGCTCATACAGGGGGCGAGTTGAGCAGTACTTC
>TRBJ1-1|-|TRBV4-3|-|14
CASSQRLGSPEAFF
TGCGCCAGCAGCCAACGGTTGGGGTCCCCTGAAGCTTTCTTT
>TRBJ1-5|-|TRBV4-1|-|15
CASSQDLAAGQPQHF
TGCGCCAGCAGCCAAGATTTGGCCGCCGGGCAGCCCCAGCATTTT
>TRBJ2-1|-|TRBV19|-|13
CASTGHLYNEQFF
TGTGCCTCCACGGGACACCTCTACAATGAGCAGTTCTTC
>TRBJ2-3|-|TRBV5-5|-|13
CASKVPSTDTQYF
TGTGCCAGCAAAGTTCCAAGCACAGATACGCAGTATTTT
>TRBJ1-4|-|TRBV30|-|15
CAWSLPGGTNEKLFF
TGTGCCTGGAGTCTCCCGGGGGGCACTAATGAAAAACTGTTTTTT
>TRBJ1-2|-|TRBV5-1|few|12
CASSQGDYGYTF
TGCGCCAGCAGCCAGGGAGACTATGGCTACACCTTC
>TRBJ2-1|-|TRBV2|-|13
CASSLGQNNEQFF
TGTGCCAGCAGTCTGGGTCAGAACAATGAGCAGTTCTTC
>TRBJ1-5|-|TRBV6-6|few|14
CASSNRQSNQPQHF
TGTGCCAGCAGCAACCGACAGTCGAATCAGCCCCAGCATTTT
>TRBJ1-2|TRBD1|TRBV27|-|16
CASRLGLSGGYYGYTF
TGTGCCAGCAGGCTAGGGTTGTCAGGGGGTTACTATGGCTACACCTTC
>TRBJ1-1|-|TRBV5-5|-|15
CASSSQTGLNTEAFF
TGTGCCAGCAGCTCTCAGACAGGACTGAACACTGAAGCTTTCTTT
>TRBJ2-2|TRBD2|TRBV11-3|-|15
CAGSSSGTVTGELFF
TGTGCCGGCAGCTCAAGCGGGACCGTCACCGGGGAGCTGTTTTTT
>TRBJ2-7|TRBD2|TRBV7-6|many|15
CASSLLGLAGYEQYF
TGTGCCAGCAGCCTTTTGGGGCTAGCGGGCTACGAGCAGTACTTC
>TRBJ2-2|-|TRBV2|-|15
CASSEAASGAGELFF
TGTGCCAGCAGTGAAGCGGCTTCCGGCGCCGGGGAGCTGTTTTTT
>TRBJ2-1|-|TRBV11-3|-|13
CASSRTGSAEQFF
TGTGCCAGCAGCCGGACCGGGTCCGCCGAGCAGTTCTTC
>TRBJ2-1|-|TRBV7-2|-|14
CASSLAGGINEQFF
TGTGCCAGCAGCTTAGCGGGAGGCATTAATGAGCAGTTCTTC
>TRBJ1-4|-|TRBV19|once|10
CASSIGKLFF
TGTGCCAGTAGTATTGGAAAACTGTTTTTT
>TRBJ2-1|-|TRBV12-5|-|16
CASGLSEGPEVMEQFF
TGTGCTAGTGGTTTGTCAGAGGGGCCGGAGGTCATGGAGCAGTTCTTC
>TRBJ2-2|-|TRBV9|-|17
CASSLLSRDWGAGELFF
TGTGCCAGCAGCTTATTATCCCGGGACTGGGGGGCCGGGGAGCTGTTTTTT
>TRBJ1-3|TRBD1|TRBV9|-|14
CASSVETGGNTIYF
TGTGCCAGCAGCGTGGAGACAGGGGGAAACACCATATATTTT